This T cell receptor beta chain was identified during a study of CD8 T cells in ankylosing spondylitis. This CDR3 is built from 15 residues. Looked up from germline, CDR1 is MGHDK and CDR2 is SYGVNS. Trimming at V came to 2 bases and at J to 5 bases, leaving 1 base not matched to a gene. A few counts support this clonotype. From the 5' RACE reads, TCRdb called clonotypes with MiXCR, one entry per CDR3 protein. The sample has about 350,000 distinct CDR3 sequences; 20% to 25% are singletons. The sequence was obtained from a male donor with ankylosing spondylitis or in good health (not recorded which). The gene calls are TRBV25-1 and TRBJ2-5, with 14 bases aligning to TRBD2. The sequencing sample was made of blood, either unsorted or a sorted T cell fraction (not recorded which). The CDR3 here is CASSERLAGGETQYF. For the CDR3, the DNA is TGTGCCAGCAGTGAAAGACTAGCGGGGGGGGAGACCCAGTACTTC.